One and the same sample provided the 24 T cell receptor beta chains below, sequenced in a study of shared clonotypes between healthy human individuals. Sequencing used immunoSEQ multiplex PCR; TCRdb keeps in-frame clones, though not all of them. The sample consists of some 690,000 clones, 80% to 95% of them appearing once. Sequencing was performed on memory CD8+ T cells from PBMCs. Documented subset: CD45RO+ cells pooled with CCR7-negative TemRA cells. Receptor source: a man aged 18 to 29 in good health. Some clones in this sample may be carry-over from other donors' samples.

The chain carries TRBV6-5 and TRBJ2-2, with D possibly being TRBD1 (5 bases). V was cut by 6 bases and J by 6 bases, with 17 bases left in between. Germline CDR1 and CDR2: MNHEY and SVGAGI. The CDR3 length is 15 residues. The DNA of the CDR3 is TGTGCCAGCAGACCGGGCCTACAGGTGGCCGGGGAGCTGTTTTTT. This translates into CASRPGLQVAGELFF.

The V and J genes are TRBV4-2 and TRBJ1-5, with a tentative D call TRBD1 (5 bases). Trimming shortened V by 4 bases and J by 5 bases, and 12 bases separated the two germline ends. Germline loops: CDR1 LGHNA, CDR2 YNFKEQ. This CDR3 is built from 14 residues. The CDR3, as DNA: TGTGCCAGCAGCCTTATAGAAGGGGATCAGCCCCAGCATTTT. Protein product: CASSLIEGDQPQHF.

The rearrangement links TRBV2 to TRBJ2-1; TRBD2 aligns across 14 bases. There are 16 residues in the CDR3. The V and J ends lost 8 bases and 4 bases, in that order; junction bases with no gene match: 7. The germline V gene has CDR1 SNHLY and CDR2 FYNNEI. CDR3 in amino acids: CASQGLAGGPYNEQFF. In DNA, the CDR3 is TGTGCCAGCCAAGGACTAGCGGGAGGCCCGTACAATGAGCAGTTCTTC.

V usage is TRBV7-7 and J usage is TRBJ2-7; D call uncertain. V was pared by 1 base and J by 5 bases, with 9 bases between. The CDR3 sequence is 13 residues long. CDR1 is SSHAT and CDR2 is FNYEAQ in the germline V gene (reference sequence). CDR3 loop: CASSLDSSHEQYF. The CDR3 DNA reads TGTGCCAGCAGCTTAGACTCAAGCCACGAGCAGTACTTC.

Here the CDR3 reads CASSLVGQGAIKNIQYF. The DNA for the CDR3 is TGTGCCAGCAGCTTAGTGGGACAGGGGGCGATCAAAAACATTCAGTACTTC. This chain joins TRBV11-2 and TRBJ2-4; 12 nucleotides line up with TRBD1. CDR3 length: 17 amino acids. Germline V gene lookup returns CDR1 SGHAT and CDR2 FQNNGV. V gave up 1 base and J gave up 3 bases; unmatched junction bases: 4.

The CDR3 coding sequence is TGTGCCAGCAGCTTGGCAGGGACTTTCTTT. Protein product: CASSLAGTFF. This chain joins TRBV7-9 and TRBJ1-1; D possibly corresponds to TRBD1 (5 bases). The CDR3 consists of 10 residues. Trimming removed 3 bases from V and 12 bases from J, with 8 bases in between. The V gene's germline CDR1 is SEHNR and CDR2 FQNEAQ (reference sequence). Looking up the rest from reference TRBV7-9 and TRBJ1-1 gives the full variable domain: DTGVSQNPRHKITKRGQNVTFRCDPISEHNRLYWYRQTLGQGPEFLTYFQNEAQLEKSRLLSDRFSAERPKGSFSTLEIQRTEQGDSAMYLCASSLAGTFFGQGTRLTVV.

This clone was recorded only once. The chain couples TRBV29-1 to TRBJ2-1, with D tentatively TRBD1 or TRBD2 (5 bases each). Germline lookup yields CDR1 SQVTM and CDR2 ANQGSEA. Between the trimmed V and J ends, which lost 2 bases and 7 bases, there was a span of 18 bases. The CDR3 consists of 15 residues. The CDR3 region is CSVEKGTTPRNEQFF. The CDR3 nucleotides are TGCAGCGTTGAAAAGGGGACGACACCCAGGAATGAGCAGTTCTTC.

The table lists this clone with a few counts. The V gene is TRBV6-1, the J gene TRBJ1-1; D call uncertain. Trimming removed 4 bases from V and 4 bases from J, with 10 bases in between. The CDR3 length is 13 residues. Per germline, CDR1 MNHNS and CDR2 SASEGT. CDR3 loop: CASSVWGATEAFF. For the CDR3, the DNA is TGTGCCAGCAGTGTTTGGGGTGCCACTGAAGCTTTCTTT.

This clone was recorded once. The chain has TRBV19 and TRBJ2-5, with D possibly matching TRBD2 (6 bases). The CDR3 consists of 15 residues. Germline V lookup: CDR1 LNHDA, CDR2 SQIVND (reference sequence). The V gene lost 1 base and the J gene lost 5 bases, with 14 bases spanning the gap. CDR3 protein: CASSIGGGMWETQYF. In nucleotides, the CDR3 is TGTGCCAGTAGTATAGGGGGCGGGATGTGGGAGACCCAGTACTTC.

V and J are TRBV5-6 and TRBJ1-1; no firm D call. V lost 4 bases to trimming and J lost 1 base, with 14 bases between them. From germline, CDR1 is SGHDT and CDR2 YYEEEE. The CDR3 is made up of 15 amino acids. The CDR3 region is CASSPILGENTEAFF. As DNA, the CDR3 is TGTGCCAGCAGCCCAATACTAGGAGAGAACACTGAAGCTTTCTTT.

In this sample, this clone turned up a few times. The CDR3 DNA reads as TGCGCCAGCAGCTCCGTTGGGAGCTCTGGAAACACCATATATTTT. This codes for CASSSVGSSGNTIYF. The chain employs TRBV4-1 and TRBJ1-3; D not resolved. Germline CDR1 reads MGHRA; CDR2 reads YSYEKL. The CDR3 extends over 15 amino acids. With 5 bases removed from V and 0 bases from J, the gap between germline ends came to 11 bases.

This clone was detected once. This sequence joins TRBV6-5 and TRBJ2-7; TRBD1 might be the D (5 bases). Germline V gene lookup returns CDR1 MNHEY and CDR2 SVGAGI. The ends were cut back, 5 bases at V and 2 bases at J, with 10 bases in the middle. The CDR3 has 13 amino acids. In nucleotides, the CDR3 is TGTGCCAGCAGTAGGGGCATCCCCTACGAGCAGTACTTC. Translation: CASSRGIPYEQYF.

Only one count was recorded for this clone. The chain joins TRBV2 to TRBJ2-7; 8 bases fit TRBD1. V lost 4 bases to trimming and J lost 3 bases; unmatched junction nucleotides: 5. CDR3 size: 14 residues. The V gene's germline CDR1 is SNHLY and CDR2 FYNNEI. DNA for the CDR3: TGTGCCAGCAGTGCGGGGACAGGTGACTACGAGCAGTACTTC. It codes for CASSAGTGDYEQYF. Looking up the rest from reference TRBV2 and TRBJ2-7 gives the full variable domain: EPEVTQTPSHQVTQMGQEVILRCVPISNHLYFYWYRQILGQKVEFLVSFYNNEISEKSEIFDDQFSVERPDGSNFTLKIRSTKLEDSAMYFCASSAGTGDYEQYFGPGTRLTVT.

This clone showed up just once. The gene calls are TRBV27 and TRBJ2-7; D is tentatively TRBD1 or TRBD2 (5 bases each). The CDR3 length is 14 residues. Trimming removed 6 bases at V and 2 bases at J, with 14 bases between. Germline V CDR1 and CDR2: MNHEY, SMNVEV (reference sequence). The DNA for the CDR3 is TGTGCCAGCAGATCAAGGGACCGACCCTACGAGCAGTACTTC. Translation: CASRSRDRPYEQYF.

A note on this clone: Different DNA sequences within this sample yield the same CDR3. The chain couples TRBV29-1 to TRBJ2-7; the match to TRBD2 covers 7 bases. V shed 6 bases, J shed 1 base, and the junction held 6 bases outside the gene matches. CDR3 length: 13 residues. CDR1 is SQVTM and CDR2 is ANQGSEA in the germline V gene. In DNA, the CDR3 is TGCAGCGTGTCTGGCGGGAGTTCCTACGAGCAGTACTTC. This codes for CSVSGGSSYEQYF.

This clone was observed once. This chain connects TRBV18 to TRBJ2-6; possibly TRBD1 for D (5 bases). Germline CDR1 reads KGHSH; CDR2 reads LQKENI. The V gene lost 1 base and the J gene lost 2 bases, with 12 bases spanning the gap. This CDR3 is 17 amino acids long. CDR3 in amino acids: CASSPLTGPTGANVLTF. The DNA for the CDR3 is TGTGCCAGCTCACCACTTACAGGTCCTACTGGGGCCAACGTCCTGACTTTC.

The V call is TRBV28, the J call TRBJ1-2; unclear D gene. This CDR3 has 14 amino acids. Germline V gene data show CDR1 as MDHEN and CDR2 as SYDVKM. V was trimmed by 7 bases and J by 5 bases, leaving 17 bases between them. CDR3 in DNA: TGTGCCAGCACTTCCGCAGCGGCCGGGTATGGCTACACCTTC. Translated, it gives CASTSAAAGYGYTF.

The chain has TRBV10-3 and TRBJ1-1; D gene ambiguous. V lost 2 bases and J 7 bases, leaving 11 bases between the germline ends. The CDR3 spans 13 residues. Germline V gene lookup returns CDR1 ENHRY and CDR2 SYGVKD. CDR3 sequence: CAISEGADGEAFF. The DNA for the CDR3 is TGTGCCATCAGTGAGGGAGCGGACGGTGAAGCTTTCTTT.

The chain is built from TRBV7-3 and TRBJ1-2; D is ambiguous. Germline CDR1 is SGHTA and CDR2 is FQGTGA. This CDR3 is 14 amino acids long. V was trimmed by 3 bases and J by 4 bases, leaving 12 bases between them. The CDR3 loop is CASSFGVTGYGYTF. The CDR3 DNA reads TGTGCCAGCAGCTTTGGAGTGACTGGCTATGGCTACACCTTC. Using reference TRBV7-3 and TRBJ1-2 for the parts outside the CDR3, the full variable domain is GAGVSQTPSNKVTEKGKYVELRCDPISGHTALYWYRQSLGQGPEFLIYFQGTGAADDSGLPNDRFFAVRPEGSVSTLKIQRTERGDSAVYLCASSFGVTGYGYTFGSGTRLTVV.

This clone occurred once. V usage is TRBV9 and J usage is TRBJ2-1; TRBD1 agrees at 7 bases. CDR1 and CDR2 (germline): SGDLS, YYNGEE. J lost 2 bases, V lost 3 bases, and 5 bases had no gene match. The CDR3 spans 15 residues. The CDR3 region has the DNA TGTGCCAGCAGCGGGGTAGGGACAGCCTACAATGAGCAGTTCTTC. This codes for CASSGVGTAYNEQFF.

This chain connects TRBV6-1 to TRBJ1-5; D might be TRBD1 (6 bases). The germline V gene encodes CDR1 MNHNS and CDR2 SASEGT. V gave up 6 bases and J gave up 3 bases, with 12 bases separating them. The CDR3 covers 14 residues. In DNA form, the CDR3 reads TGTGCCAGCAGGGGTCAGGGGAACAATCAGCCCCAGCATTTT. The encoded protein is CASRGQGNNQPQHF.

J is TRBJ2-1 and V is TRBV25-1; 8 nucleotides match TRBD2. CDR1 and CDR2 (germline): MGHDK, SYGVNS. After removal of 3 bases from V and 3 bases from J, the junction contained 1 base not matched to a gene. This CDR3 is 14 amino acids long. The CDR3 DNA sequence: TGTGCCAGCAGTGATCGGGGGGGCTACAATGAGCAGTTCTTC. Residues: CASSDRGGYNEQFF.

The chain links TRBV11-2 to TRBJ2-5; D remains unclear. The CDR3 extends over 16 amino acids. Per the germline V gene, CDR1 is SGHAT and CDR2 is FQNNGV. Trimming removed 0 bases at V and 7 bases at J, with 18 bases between. CDR3 protein: CASSLDIRPEPWTQYF. CDR3 coding DNA: TGTGCCAGCAGCTTAGATATTCGTCCGGAACCATGGACCCAGTACTTC.

This clone was detected a few times. This chain joins TRBV4-1 and TRBJ1-4, with a weak D call TRBD1 (5 bases). CDR3 length equals 14 residues. The V gene lost 3 bases and the J gene lost 4 bases, with 9 bases spanning the gap. Germline lookup yields CDR1 MGHRA and CDR2 YSYEKL. In DNA, the CDR3 is TGCGCCAGCAGCCATCAGGGCTTTAATGAAAAACTGTTTTTT. This sequence encodes CASSHQGFNEKLFF.